The clone carrying this T cell receptor beta chain was seen many times. TCRdb analysed the 5' RACE reads with MiXCR anew, one entry per CDR3 protein. The data show about 60,000 distinct CDR3 sequences, 10% to 15% seen once. The record originates from a study of early T cells in non-severe SARS-CoV-2 infection. This CDR3 comprises 14 residues. Germline V CDR1 and CDR2: DFQATT, SNEGSKA (reference sequence). V lost 6 bases and J lost 6; bases outside the gene matches: 6. The chain has TRBV20-1 and TRBJ1-6, with 9 bases lining up with TRBD1. The sequence derives from an adult who was a healthcare worker with PCR-confirmed SARS-CoV-2 infection or an uninfected control (not recorded which). The sequenced material came from whole blood. The CDR3 DNA is TGCAGTGCAGATCGGGGACAGGGTAATTCACCCCTCCACTTT. Amino acid sequence: CSADRGQGNSPLHF.